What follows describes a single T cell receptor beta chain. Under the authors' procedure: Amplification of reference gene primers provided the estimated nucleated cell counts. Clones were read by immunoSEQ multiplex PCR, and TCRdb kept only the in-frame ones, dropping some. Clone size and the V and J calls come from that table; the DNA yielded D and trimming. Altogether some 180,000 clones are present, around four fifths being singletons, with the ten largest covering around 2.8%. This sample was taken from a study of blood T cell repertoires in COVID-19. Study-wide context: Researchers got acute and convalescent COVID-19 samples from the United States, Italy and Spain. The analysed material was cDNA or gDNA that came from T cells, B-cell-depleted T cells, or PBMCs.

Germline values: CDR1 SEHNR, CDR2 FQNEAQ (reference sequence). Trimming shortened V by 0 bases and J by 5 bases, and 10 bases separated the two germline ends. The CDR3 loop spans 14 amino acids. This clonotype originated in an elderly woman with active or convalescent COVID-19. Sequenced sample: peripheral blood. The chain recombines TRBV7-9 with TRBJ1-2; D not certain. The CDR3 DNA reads TGTGCCAGCAGCTTAGCCACAGTCCGGTATGGCTACACCTTC. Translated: CASSLATVRYGYTF.